The 10 T cell receptor beta chains below were found in one sample sequenced in a study. TCRdb re-called the 5' RACE reads through MiXCR, storing one row per CDR3 protein. Of about 9,100 distinct CDR3 sequences listed, roughly 60% are singletons. The material sequenced was tumor-infiltrating memory CD4+ T cells sorted from the breast tumor. Subset defined: memory CD4+ T cells, CD4+CD45RO+CD25-. Receptors were obtained from a female donor with breast cancer.

The V and J genes are TRBV6-6 and TRBJ1-2; D is undetermined. Germline loops: CDR1 MNHNY, CDR2 SVGAGI (reference sequence). V lost 1 base and J 5 bases, leaving 11 bases between the germline ends. The CDR3 has 14 residues. CDR3 nucleotide sequence: TGTGCCAGCAGTTACTTGGGCCCGGGATATGGCTACACCTTC. Translating it yields CASSYLGPGYGYTF.

The V gene is TRBV30, the J gene TRBJ2-2; TRBD1 aligns across 9 bases. Trimming took 2 bases from V and 6 from J; bases not matched to a gene: 13. Germline V gene data show CDR1 as GTSNPN and CDR2 as SVGIG (reference sequence). CDR3 length: 17 amino acids. The CDR3: CAWSPDLYRGRAGELFF. Here the CDR3 DNA reads TGTGCCTGGAGTCCCGACCTCTACAGGGGGCGCGCCGGGGAGCTGTTTTTT.

This clonotype came up a few times. This sequence joins TRBV4-1 and TRBJ1-5; 9 nucleotides line up with TRBD1. The germline CDR1 and CDR2 sequences are MGHRA and YSYEKL. CDR3 length: 15 residues. The V and J ends lost 5 bases and 1 base, in that order; junction bases with no gene match: 3. CDR3 nucleotide sequence: TGCGCCAGCAGCGGGACAGGGATAAGCAATCAGCCCCAGCATTTT. It is translated as CASSGTGISNQPQHF.

This clonotype came up once. This chain joins TRBV29-1 and TRBJ2-1; TRBD2 might be the D (5 bases). Deletions cut 6 bases from V and 6 bases from J, with 12 bases between. This CDR3 contains 12 residues. Looked up from germline, CDR1 is SQVTM and CDR2 is ANQGSEA. The CDR3 is CSVERTSNEQFF. The CDR3, as DNA: TGCAGCGTCGAACGCACTAGCAATGAGCAGTTCTTC.

This clonotype is large within its sample. This chain uses TRBV7-9 with TRBJ1-4; the D is unclear. The CDR3 sequence is 14 residues long. V lost 2 bases and J 6 bases, leaving 10 bases between the germline ends. Germline values: CDR1 SEHNR, CDR2 FQNEAQ (reference sequence). In nucleotides, the CDR3 is TGTGCCAGCAGCTTACGGAGGGAGGATGAAAAACTGTTTTTT. It yields the protein CASSLRREDEKLFF.

A remark on this clonotype: The junction differs from germline at one of its ends, possibly a read error. This chain links TRBV20-1 with TRBJ2-7, with TRBD1 identical over 7 bases. The CDR3 extends over 15 amino acids. The germline V gene encodes CDR1 DFQATT and CDR2 SNEGSKA (reference sequence). The CDR3 sequence: CSATGNRGGSYEQHF. The CDR3 nucleotides are TGCAGTGCAACCGGAAACCGAGGGGGCTCCTACGAGCAGCACTTC.

The chain is built from TRBV4-2 and TRBJ2-7; 7 nucleotides match TRBD2. The CDR3 contains 15 residues. The J segment lost 2 bases and the V segment lost 1 base, leaving 5 bases of the junction unmatched. From germline, CDR1 is LGHNA and CDR2 YNFKEQ. The CDR3 loop reads CASSQVGDYAYEQYF. The CDR3, as DNA: TGTGCCAGCAGCCAAGTCGGGGACTATGCCTACGAGCAGTACTTC.

This clonotype is a singleton in its sample. One end of the junction fails to match germline, which may point to a read error. This chain links TRBV5-1 with TRBJ2-5, with D possibly matching TRBD2 (5 bases). Germline V gene data show CDR1 as SGHRS and CDR2 as YFSETQ. The CDR3 consists of 15 residues. CDR3 coding DNA: TGCGCCGGCAGCGAAGGGATTACTAGTACGGAGACCCAGTACTTC. This encodes CAGSEGITSTETQYF.

Only a few counts were recorded for this clonotype. The junction differs from germline at one of its ends, possibly a read error. This chain links TRBV29-1 with TRBJ2-7; 10 positions agree with TRBD2. This CDR3 has 13 residues. CDR1 and CDR2 from the germline V gene are SQVTM and ANQGSEA. The CDR3 nucleotides read TGCAACGTTGGACTAGCGGTGGGCTACGAGCAGTACTTC. Its protein product is CNVGLAVGYEQYF.

The rearrangement uses TRBV20-1 and TRBJ2-2; 10 bases map to TRBD2. Germline V lookup: CDR1 DFQATT, CDR2 SNEGSKA (reference sequence). V shed 6 bases, J shed 0 bases, and the junction held 1 base outside the gene matches. The CDR3 covers 14 residues. The DNA for the CDR3 is TGCAGTGCCACTAGCGGGGCGAACACCGGGGAGCTGTTTTTT. Translating gives CSATSGANTGELFF.